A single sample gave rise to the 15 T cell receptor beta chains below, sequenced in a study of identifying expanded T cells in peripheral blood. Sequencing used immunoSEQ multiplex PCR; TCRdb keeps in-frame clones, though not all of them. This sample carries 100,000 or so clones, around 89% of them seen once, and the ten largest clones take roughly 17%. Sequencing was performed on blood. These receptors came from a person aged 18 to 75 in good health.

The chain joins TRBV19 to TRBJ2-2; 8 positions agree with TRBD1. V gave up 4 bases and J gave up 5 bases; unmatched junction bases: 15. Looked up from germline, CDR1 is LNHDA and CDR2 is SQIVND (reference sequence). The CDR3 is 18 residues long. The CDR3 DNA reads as TGTGCCAGTAGTACCCGGACAGGGCTTTTTACTAGTACCGGGGAGCTGTTTTTT. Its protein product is CASSTRTGLFTSTGELFF.

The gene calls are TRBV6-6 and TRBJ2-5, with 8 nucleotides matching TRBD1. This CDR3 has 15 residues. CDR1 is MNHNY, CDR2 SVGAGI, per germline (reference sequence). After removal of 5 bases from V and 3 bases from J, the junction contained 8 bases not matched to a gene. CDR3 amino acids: CASSLYSGQEETQYF. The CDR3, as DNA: TGTGCCAGCAGTCTCTATTCGGGACAGGAAGAGACCCAGTACTTC.

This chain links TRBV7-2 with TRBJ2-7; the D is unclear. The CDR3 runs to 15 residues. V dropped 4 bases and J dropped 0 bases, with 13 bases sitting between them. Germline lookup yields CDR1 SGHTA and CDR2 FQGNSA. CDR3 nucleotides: TGTGCCAGCAGCTCTATATCCCTCAGCTCCTACGAGCAGTACTTC. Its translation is CASSSISLSSYEQYF.

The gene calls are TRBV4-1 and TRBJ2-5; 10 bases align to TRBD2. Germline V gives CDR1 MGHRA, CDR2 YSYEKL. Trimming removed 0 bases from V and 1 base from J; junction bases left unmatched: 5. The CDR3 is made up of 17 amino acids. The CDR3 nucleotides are TGCGCCAGCAGCCAAGAGACTAGCGGGCTCCTCCAAGAGACCCAGTACTTC. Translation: CASSQETSGLLQETQYF.

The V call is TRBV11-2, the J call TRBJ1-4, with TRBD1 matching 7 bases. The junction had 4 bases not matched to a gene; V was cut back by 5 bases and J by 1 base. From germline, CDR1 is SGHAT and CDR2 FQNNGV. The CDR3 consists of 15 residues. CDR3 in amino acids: CASSRQGGTNEKLFF. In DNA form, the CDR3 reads TGTGCCAGCAGCCGACAGGGTGGAACTAATGAAAAACTGTTTTTT. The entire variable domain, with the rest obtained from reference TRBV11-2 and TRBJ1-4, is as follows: EAGVAQSPRYKIIEKRQSVAFWCNPISGHATLYWYQQILGQGPKLLIQFQNNGVVDDSQLPKDRFSAERLKGVDSTLKIQPAKLEDSAVYLCASSRQGGTNEKLFFGSGTQLSVL.

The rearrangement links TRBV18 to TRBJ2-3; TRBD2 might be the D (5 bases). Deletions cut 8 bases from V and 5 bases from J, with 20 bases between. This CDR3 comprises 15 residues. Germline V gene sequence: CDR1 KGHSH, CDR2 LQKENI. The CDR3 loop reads CASTTQLDPRDTQYF. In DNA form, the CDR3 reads TGTGCCAGCACGACTCAACTAGACCCGCGAGATACGCAGTATTTT.

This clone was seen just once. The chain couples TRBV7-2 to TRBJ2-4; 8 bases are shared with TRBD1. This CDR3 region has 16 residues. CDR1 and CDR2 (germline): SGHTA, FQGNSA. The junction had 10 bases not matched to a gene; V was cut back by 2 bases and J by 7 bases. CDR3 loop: CASSLSEQGGVNIQYF. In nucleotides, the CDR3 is TGTGCCAGCAGCTTAAGTGAACAGGGGGGTGTGAACATTCAGTACTTC.

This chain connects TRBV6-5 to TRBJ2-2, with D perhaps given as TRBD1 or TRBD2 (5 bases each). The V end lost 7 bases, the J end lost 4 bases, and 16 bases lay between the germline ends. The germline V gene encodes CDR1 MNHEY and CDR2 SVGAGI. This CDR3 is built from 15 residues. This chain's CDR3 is CASTPGRGGTGELFF. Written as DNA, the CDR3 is TGTGCCAGCACCCCGGGTCGGGGCGGCACCGGGGAGCTGTTTTTT.

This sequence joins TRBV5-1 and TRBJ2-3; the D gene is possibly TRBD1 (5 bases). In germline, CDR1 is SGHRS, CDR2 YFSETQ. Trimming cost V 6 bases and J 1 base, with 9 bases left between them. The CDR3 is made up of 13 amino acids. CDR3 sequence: CASTLGGTDTQYF. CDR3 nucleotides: TGCGCCAGCACCCTAGGGGGCACAGATACGCAGTATTTT.

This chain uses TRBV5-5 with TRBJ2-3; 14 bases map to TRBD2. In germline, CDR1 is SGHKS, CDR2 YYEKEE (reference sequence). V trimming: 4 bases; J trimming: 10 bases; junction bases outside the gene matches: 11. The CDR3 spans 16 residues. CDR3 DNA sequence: TGTGCCAGCAGCGCCGGACTAGCGGGGGGATCTGCGCCGCAGTATTTT. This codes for CASSAGLAGGSAPQYF.

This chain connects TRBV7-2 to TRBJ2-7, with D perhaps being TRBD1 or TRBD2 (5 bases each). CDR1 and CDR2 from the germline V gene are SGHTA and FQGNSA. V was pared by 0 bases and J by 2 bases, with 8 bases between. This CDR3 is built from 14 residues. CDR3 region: CASSLAGDTYEQYF. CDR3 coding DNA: TGTGCCAGCAGCTTAGCGGGGGATACCTACGAGCAGTACTTC.

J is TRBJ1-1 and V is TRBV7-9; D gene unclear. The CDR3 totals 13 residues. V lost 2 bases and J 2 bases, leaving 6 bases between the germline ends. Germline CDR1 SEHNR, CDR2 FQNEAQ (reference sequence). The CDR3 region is CASSLSRNTEAFF. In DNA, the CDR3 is TGTGCCAGCAGCTTAAGCAGAAACACTGAAGCTTTCTTT.

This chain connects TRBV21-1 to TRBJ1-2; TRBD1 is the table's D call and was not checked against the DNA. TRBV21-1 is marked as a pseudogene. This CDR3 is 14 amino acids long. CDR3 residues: CASSLQAGDYGYTF. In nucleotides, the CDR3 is TGTGCCAGCAGTTTGCAGGCAGGGGACTATGGCTACACCTTC.

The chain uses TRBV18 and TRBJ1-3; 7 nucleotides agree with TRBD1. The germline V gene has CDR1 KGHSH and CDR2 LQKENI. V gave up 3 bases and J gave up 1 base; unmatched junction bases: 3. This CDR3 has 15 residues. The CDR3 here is CASSPWDSSGNTIYF. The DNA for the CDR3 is TGTGCCAGCTCACCCTGGGACAGTTCTGGAAACACCATATATTTT.

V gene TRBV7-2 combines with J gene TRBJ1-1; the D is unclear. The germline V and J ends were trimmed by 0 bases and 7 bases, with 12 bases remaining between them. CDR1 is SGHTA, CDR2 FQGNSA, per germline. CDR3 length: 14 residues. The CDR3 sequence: CASSLAWEAGEAFF. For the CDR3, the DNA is TGTGCCAGCAGCTTAGCCTGGGAAGCCGGTGAAGCTTTCTTT.